The clone carrying this TCR beta chain has a count of ten or more. The source of the sample is a study of neurological immune-mediated disorders. The germline V gene encodes CDR1 SGHVS and CDR2 FNYEAQ. V gave up 1 base and J gave up 5 bases, with 12 bases separating them. The CDR3 is made up of 14 amino acids. The team produced cDNA through 5'RACE using 10-nucleotide random UMIs. TCRdb itself ran the 5' RACE reads through MiXCR, one entry per CDR3 protein. The sample shows 28,000 or so distinct CDR3 sequences, around 12% of them seen only once. A blood bank in Maryland, USA, provided the volunteers who served as healthy controls. Stored at -80 C, 2 million PBMCs were the source of the unsorted libraries.

The genes are TRBV7-6 and TRBJ2-7; D remains unclear. The sequence came from a man aged 55 to 70 in good health. Sequencing was carried out using PBMCs. This chain's CDR3 is CASSLGPPTHEQYF. As DNA, the CDR3 is TGTGCCAGCAGCTTAGGACCACCTACCCACGAGCAGTACTTC.